Listed below are T cell receptor beta chains from one sample, sequenced in a study of T cells in Graves' hyperthyroidism and ophthalmopathy. One entry per CDR3 protein, called by TCRdb with MiXCR from the multiplex PCR reads. Here the sample spans a few hundred thousand distinct CDR3 sequences, about an eighth being singletons. Sequencing was done on a sample of blood. These receptor sequences come from a woman aged 18-35 years with Graves' hyperthyroidism. Each CDR3 is given with its conserved first and last residue. Fields, in order: D gene, clone size, J gene, V gene, CDR3 DNA, CDR3 protein. The D gene is left open where the match is weak. Clone size is shown for a subset of rows, as once, few, many or a class of expanded clone.

>TRBD2|many|TRBJ2-1|TRBV24-1
TGTGCCACCAGTGATCCGGGACTAGCGGGCAATGAGCAGTTCTTC
CATSDPGLAGNEQFF
>.|many|TRBJ2-7|TRBV6-5
TGTGCCAGCAGTTACGTAGAGGGAGCCTACGAGCAGTACTTC
CASSYVEGAYEQYF
>.|many|TRBJ2-7|TRBV30
TGTGCCTGGAGTGAATCCTCCGGGACGGCAACCTACGAGCAGTACTTC
CAWSESSGTATYEQYF
>.|many|TRBJ1-4|TRBV6-2/TRBV6-3
TGTGCCCCCCGGAGGGGTATTAATGAAAAACTGTTTTTT
CAPRRGINEKLFF
>.|many|TRBJ1-2|TRBV12-3/TRBV12-4
TGTGCCAGCAGTTTTTATCCCGGGGAACTTGCGAATGGCTACACCTTC
CASSFYPGELANGYTF
>TRBD2|many|TRBJ2-1|TRBV20-1
TGCAGTGCTAGAGATGTAAGCGGGAGGCCCCTCTACAATGAGCAGTTCTTC
CSARDVSGRPLYNEQFF
>TRBD2|many|TRBJ2-1|TRBV20-1
TGCAGTGCTATCGGGACTAGCGGGAGGGCTGAGCAGTTCTTC
CSAIGTSGRAEQFF
>TRBD2|.|TRBJ2-1|TRBV4-2
TGTGCCAGCAGCCAAGATTTAGCGGGATGGGAGCAGTTCTTC
CASSQDLAGWEQFF
>TRBD1|.|TRBJ1-5|TRBV10-3
TGTGCCATCAGGGGGGACAGGTCGGGCCAGCCCCAGCATTTT
CAIRGDRSGQPQHF
>.|.|TRBJ2-1|TRBV6-1
TGTGCCAGCAAGGACTCCTACAATGAGCAGTTCTTC
CASKDSYNEQFF